The clone carrying this TCR beta chain was seen many times. Its antigen is still unknown. With the read ending 3 residues before the CDR3 end, the germline J gene is used to fill in that end. This entry belongs to a study of T cell clonality in common variable immunodeficiency. V was clipped by 5 bases and J by 6 bases; unmatched bases: 10. The CDR3 contains 15 residues. General study points: Compared with controls, CVID subjects had fewer shared TCRbeta clones. Links between repertoire features and CVID complications were heterogeneity-limited. TCRbeta clonality was increased in CVID versus healthy controls.

Sequencing input was equivalent genomic DNA from CVID and controls. Sequenced by immunoSEQ multiplex PCR; TCRdb stores in-frame clones only, minus some. The sample includes around 57,000 clones, none of them occurring once. Material for sequencing was peripheral blood mononuclear cells. The TCR comes from a person between 18 and 70 years old in good health. The chain carries TRBV12-3 or TRBV12-4 and TRBJ2-1; 7 positions agree with TRBD1. The part of the CDR3 DNA that was read is TGTGCCAGCAGTCTCTTTGGGACAGTACTCAATGAG. Translation: CASSLFGTVLNE. The CDR3 as a whole reads CASSLFGTVLNEQFF.